This entry lists 28 T cell receptor beta chains sequenced from one sample in a study of radiotherapy plus CTLA-4 blockade in lung cancer. Repertoires were generated with immunoSEQ multiplex PCR, while TCRdb's copy carries only in-frame clones and drops some. The repertoire consists of 50,000 to 85,000 clones, with around 81% occurring once and the leading ten covering less than 4.5%. The source was peripheral blood, collected from a patient treated with radiotherapy plus ipilimumab. Source of these receptors: a human donor with non-small cell lung cancer who had a partial response to radiotherapy plus ipilimumab.

V and J are TRBV28 and TRBJ1-4; D not resolved. CDR3 length: 14 residues. Germline-derived CDR1 and CDR2 are MDHEN and SYDVKM. Trimming stripped 6 bases from V and 0 bases from J, with 8 bases between. As DNA, the CDR3 is TGTGCCAGCAGCGACTCTCCAACTAATGAAAAACTGTTTTTT. Translated: CASSDSPTNEKLFF.

The gene calls are TRBV5-8 and TRBJ1-5, with 12 bases aligning to TRBD1. V gave up 4 bases and J gave up 6 bases; unmatched junction bases: 8. The CDR3 contains 16 residues. Germline CDR1 is SGHTS and CDR2 is YDEGEE. The CDR3 reads CASSPRDRGRGQPQHF. The DNA for the CDR3 is TGTGCCAGCAGCCCGCGGGACAGGGGGCGCGGTCAGCCCCAGCATTTT. Full variable domain (missing parts from reference TRBV5-8 and TRBJ1-5): EAGVTQSPTHLIKTRGQQATLRCSPISGHTSVYWYQQALGLGLQFLLWYDEGEERNRGNFPPRFSGRQFPNYSSELNVNALELEDSALYLCASSPRDRGRGQPQHFGDGTRLSIL.

This chain uses TRBV28 with TRBJ1-4; tentatively, D is TRBD1 (5 bases). The ends were cut back, 3 bases at V and 7 bases at J, with 15 bases in the middle. The CDR3 has 15 amino acids. CDR1 and CDR2 from the germline V gene are MDHEN and SYDVKM. The CDR3 is CASSLRAGQGEKLFF. CDR3 bases: TGTGCCAGCAGTTTGAGAGCCGGCCAGGGTGAAAAACTGTTTTTT.

This clone has just a few counts. The chain is built from TRBV7-9 and TRBJ2-1, with TRBD2 identical over 9 bases. The V and J ends lost 2 bases and 3 bases, in that order; junction bases with no gene match: 2. The germline V gene encodes CDR1 SEHNR and CDR2 FQNEAQ (reference sequence). The CDR3 is 15 residues long. The CDR3 is CASSLPAGGYNEQFF. For the CDR3, the DNA is TGTGCCAGCAGCTTACCAGCGGGAGGCTACAATGAGCAGTTCTTC.

The chain is built from TRBV5-1 and TRBJ2-2, with 9 bases that match TRBD1. Germline assignment: CDR1 SGHRS and CDR2 YFSETQ. V was clipped by 0 bases and J by 4 bases; unmatched bases: 10. This CDR3 spans 18 amino acids. The CDR3 coding sequence is TGCGCCAGCAGCTTGGAGCCGACAGGGGGGGGCCCCACCGGGGAGCTGTTTTTT. Translating it yields CASSLEPTGGGPTGELFF.

The rearrangement joins TRBV29-1 to TRBJ1-4, with a possible D match to TRBD1 (6 bases). The germline V gene has CDR1 SQVTM and CDR2 ANQGSEA. Trimming cost V 6 bases and J 4 bases, with 18 bases left between them. This CDR3 contains 15 residues. CDR3 in DNA: TGCAGCGTACTAGGTTGGGGGGGCGTTAATGAAAAACTGTTTTTT. Encoded protein: CSVLGWGGVNEKLFF.

The rearrangement links TRBV5-1 to TRBJ2-7; TRBD2 matches at 13 bases. The V gene end was trimmed by 3 bases and the J gene end by 7 bases; junction bases not matched to a gene: 7. The CDR3 totals 15 residues. Germline loops: CDR1 SGHRS, CDR2 YFSETQ. The CDR3 DNA reads as TGCGCCAGCAGCTACTGGACTAGCGGGAGTAGGGAGCAGTACTTC. Protein: CASSYWTSGSREQYF.

V and J are TRBV6-6 and TRBJ2-5; D is perhaps TRBD1 (5 bases). The CDR3 extends over 13 amino acids. V shed 5 bases and J shed 5 bases, with 12 bases lying between them. The germline gives CDR1 MNHNY, CDR2 SVGAGI (reference sequence). CDR3 protein: CASSPVQGETQYF. The CDR3 region has the DNA TGTGCCAGCAGTCCTGTTCAGGGCGAGACCCAGTACTTC.

V gene TRBV5-1 combines with J gene TRBJ2-7; 9 bases line up with TRBD2. The CDR3 spans 14 residues. V lost 4 bases, J lost 5 bases, and 7 bases stayed unmatched. Germline V gene sequence: CDR1 SGHRS, CDR2 YFSETQ. CDR3 sequence: CASSPLAGWDEQYF. DNA of the CDR3: TGCGCCAGCAGCCCACTAGCGGGTTGGGACGAGCAGTACTTC.

V gene TRBV9 combines with J gene TRBJ1-1; D perhaps matches TRBD1 (5 bases). V shed 0 bases and J shed 0 bases, with 9 bases lying between them. This CDR3 contains 15 residues. In germline, CDR1 is SGDLS, CDR2 YYNGEE. The CDR3 is CASSVVGAMNTEAFF. The CDR3 DNA reads as TGTGCCAGCAGCGTAGTAGGGGCGATGAACACTGAAGCTTTCTTT.

This clone was observed once. The DNA for the CDR3 is TGTGCCAGCAGCTTCGGGAGTTCTCAGGAGACCCAGTACTTC. It specifies CASSFGSSQETQYF. This chain connects TRBV7-9 to TRBJ2-5, with D perhaps TRBD2 (6 bases). V lost 3 bases and J 5 bases, leaving 13 bases between the germline ends. Germline CDR1 SEHNR, CDR2 FQNEAQ (reference sequence). The CDR3 has 14 amino acids.

The chain uses TRBV7-7 and TRBJ2-1; TRBD2 agrees at 7 bases. The germline V gene encodes CDR1 SSHAT and CDR2 FNYEAQ (reference sequence). This CDR3 is 14 amino acids long. Losses at the gene ends were 5 bases for V and 7 bases for J; bases not matched to a gene: 8. CDR3 coding DNA: TGTGCCAGCAGCCTGGTGGCGGGGGAAAATGAGCAGTTCTTC. It translates to CASSLVAGENEQFF.

The genes are TRBV5-1 and TRBJ2-4; 12 nucleotides line up with TRBD1. Germline-derived CDR1 and CDR2 are SGHRS and YFSETQ. The CDR3 consists of 16 residues. Trimming took 2 bases from V and 8 from J; bases not matched to a gene: 8. In DNA, the CDR3 is TGCGCCAGCAGCTTAATGGGACAGGGGGCTTCGGACATTCAGTACTTC. Protein sequence: CASSLMGQGASDIQYF.

The CDR3 DNA follows: TGTGCCAGTAGTGCGATCCCGGGGGGCGAGCAGTACTTC. This translates into CASSAIPGGEQYF. The chain employs TRBV19 and TRBJ2-7; 7 positions agree with TRBD2. With V trimmed by 5 bases and J by 6 bases, 7 bases remained unmatched. The CDR3 extends over 13 amino acids. Germline V gene lookup returns CDR1 LNHDA and CDR2 SQIVND (reference sequence). Based on the CDR3 plus reference TRBV19 and TRBJ2-7, the full variable domain is DGGITQSPKYLFRKEGQNVTLSCEQNLNHDAMYWYRQDPGQGLRLIYYSQIVNDFQKGDIAEGYSVSREKKESFPLTVTSAQKNPTAFYLCASSAIPGGEQYFGPGTRLTVT.

The chain links TRBV6-6 to TRBJ2-1; TRBD1 aligns across 8 bases. Per germline, CDR1 MNHNY and CDR2 SVGAGI (reference sequence). V was pared by 7 bases and J by 4 bases, with 9 bases of the junction left unmatched. The CDR3 has 15 residues. The CDR3 sequence is CASIFGQGPYNEQFF. The CDR3 DNA reads TGTGCCAGCATTTTTGGACAGGGACCTTACAATGAGCAGTTCTTC.

The genes are TRBV28 and TRBJ2-5; 7 nucleotides align to TRBD1. V gave up 5 bases and J gave up 5 bases; unmatched junction bases: 5. CDR1 is MDHEN, CDR2 SYDVKM, per germline. This CDR3 is built from 13 residues. This CDR3 reads CASSPRGRETQYF. The CDR3 DNA reads as TGTGCCAGCAGTCCTAGGGGGCGGGAGACCCAGTACTTC.

The chain joins TRBV18 to TRBJ2-2; TRBD1 might be the D (5 bases). Per germline, CDR1 KGHSH and CDR2 LQKENI. The CDR3 totals 14 residues. Between the trimmed V and J ends, which lost 3 bases and 1 base, there was a span of 6 bases. CDR3 bases: TGTGCCAGCTCACCCGACAGGAACACCGGGGAGCTGTTTTTT. The encoded protein is CASSPDRNTGELFF. The full variable domain, completed using reference TRBV18 and TRBJ2-2, is NAGVMQNPRHLVRRRGQEARLRCSPMKGHSHVYWYRQLPEEGLKFMVYLQKENIIDESGMPKERFSAEFPKEGPSILRIQQVVRGDSAAYFCASSPDRNTGELFFGEGSRLTVL.

There are a few counts of this clone. The chain recombines TRBV4-1 with TRBJ1-1, with TRBD1 as a possible D gene (5 bases). The germline V gene has CDR1 MGHRA and CDR2 YSYEKL. The CDR3 covers 14 residues. V was clipped by 3 bases and J by 0 bases, with 8 bases between them. The chain's CDR3 is CASSQGLLNTEAFF. CDR3 bases: TGCGCCAGCAGCCAGGGACTGTTGAACACTGAAGCTTTCTTT.

This sequence joins TRBV29-1 and TRBJ2-1; 8 bases fit TRBD2. V gave up 3 bases and J gave up 9 bases; unmatched junction bases: 4. The CDR3 sequence is 12 residues long. Germline V lookup: CDR1 SQVTM, CDR2 ANQGSEA. CDR3 coding DNA: TGCAGCGTTGAGGGGGCGGGAGGTGAGCAGTTCTTC. This sequence encodes CSVEGAGGEQFF.

This clone has only a few counts. The rearrangement uses TRBV6-5 and TRBJ1-1; tentatively, D is TRBD1 (6 bases). This CDR3 has 14 amino acids. Trimming shortened V by 6 bases and J by 1 base, and 12 bases separated the two germline ends. Germline V gene lookup returns CDR1 MNHEY and CDR2 SVGAGI. The CDR3 nucleotides read TGTGCCAGCAGACGTTCAGGGGAGAACACTGAAGCTTTCTTT. Its translation: CASRRSGENTEAFF.

V gene TRBV11-2 combines with J gene TRBJ1-5; D unclear. CDR1 and CDR2 (germline): SGHAT, FQNNGV. The CDR3 is 13 residues long. Trimming pared 5 bases from V and 6 bases from J, leaving 11 bases between. The CDR3 spells CASSTSRVQPQHF. The CDR3 DNA sequence: TGTGCCAGCAGCACAAGCCGGGTTCAGCCCCAGCATTTT.

Concerning this clone itself: This sample includes further DNA sequences coding for the same CDR3. This sequence joins TRBV28 and TRBJ1-4; no firm D call. Trimming took 8 bases from V and 8 from J, leaving 12 bases between them. The CDR3 is 12 amino acids. Looked up from germline, CDR1 is MDHEN and CDR2 is SYDVKM. CDR3 residues: CASSAGKEKLFF. The DNA for the CDR3 is TGTGCCAGCTCCGCCGGTAAGGAAAAACTGTTTTTT.

The chain employs TRBV30 and TRBJ2-1, with TRBD1 matching over 11 bases. The CDR3 totals 17 residues. The ends lost 2 bases at V and 1 base at J; junction bases unmatched: 7. Germline assignment: CDR1 GTSNPN and CDR2 SVGIG (reference sequence). CDR3 protein: CAWSTIWDRGSYNEQFF. In DNA form, the CDR3 reads TGTGCCTGGAGTACGATCTGGGACAGGGGGTCCTACAATGAGCAGTTCTTC.

The chain joins TRBV28 to TRBJ2-7; the D gene is possibly TRBD2 (6 bases). Germline CDR1 and CDR2: MDHEN and SYDVKM. Trimming shortened V by 4 bases and J by 6 bases, and 13 bases separated the two germline ends. This CDR3 is built from 13 residues. The CDR3 here is CASSSASVGEQYF. DNA of the CDR3: TGTGCCAGCAGTTCGGCTAGCGTCGGCGAGCAGTACTTC.

CDR3 residues: CASTRQNYGYTF. For the CDR3, the DNA is TGCGCCAGCACCCGACAGAACTATGGCTACACCTTC. V and J are TRBV23-1 and TRBJ1-2; maybe TRBD1 (5 bases). TRBV23-1 is sorted into the ORF group, with uncertain function. The CDR3 contains 12 residues. The ends were cut back, 7 bases at V and 2 bases at J, with 8 bases in the middle.

The gene calls are TRBV11-2 and TRBJ1-2; D is unresolved. CDR1 and CDR2 (germline): SGHAT, FQNNGV. The V end was cut by 0 bases, the J end by 7 bases, with 9 bases between. The CDR3 has 13 amino acids. DNA for the CDR3: TGTGCCAGCAGCTTAGACAGGTGGTCTGGCTACACCTTC. As protein: CASSLDRWSGYTF. Combining the CDR3 with reference TRBV11-2 and TRBJ1-2 gives the whole variable domain EAGVAQSPRYKIIEKRQSVAFWCNPISGHATLYWYQQILGQGPKLLIQFQNNGVVDDSQLPKDRFSAERLKGVDSTLKIQPAKLEDSAVYLCASSLDRWSGYTFGSGTRLTVV.

This clone was seen just once. J is TRBJ1-2 and V is TRBV5-1, with D maybe TRBD1 (6 bases). Germline CDR1 reads SGHRS; CDR2 reads YFSETQ. The CDR3 has 13 residues. V lost 1 base and J 9 bases, leaving 13 bases between the germline ends. The CDR3 spells CASSLTGFESYTF. CDR3 coding DNA: TGCGCCAGCAGCTTGACAGGGTTTGAGAGCTACACCTTC.

This chain uses TRBV7-2 with TRBJ2-7; D is undetermined. Trimming removed 11 bases from V and 1 base from J, with 15 bases in between. This CDR3 spans 13 amino acids. Germline values: CDR1 SGHTA, CDR2 FQGNSA. Here the CDR3 reads CAVSRRSSYEQYF. CDR3 sequence (DNA): TGTGCCGTCTCCCGTAGGAGTTCCTACGAGCAGTACTTC.